The clone carrying this T cell receptor (beta chain) was seen at least ten times. Its specificity is not known. This record belongs to a study of T cell repertoires in cytomegalovirus infection. Whole-study context: Public TCR beta signatures were indicative of both CMV infection and a matching HLA type. General study results and limits: Identification of carriers of CMV plus the relevant HLA was performed using cumulative public TCR beta family frequency. Dominating the ex vivo response were HLA-C-restricted CMV-specific TCR beta clonotypes.

TCRdb reprocessed the reads via MiXCR and lists one record per CDR3 protein. In the table there are under 450,000 distinct CDR3 sequences, nearly 35% of which are singletons. V trimming: 9 bases; J trimming: 3 bases; junction bases outside the gene matches: 5. Germline loops: CDR1 WSHSY, CDR2 SAAADI. This CDR3 spans 13 amino acids. Specimen: cultured PBMCs, collected from culture after CMV antigen stimulation. The origin of this receptor is a human donor in good health (CMV status not recorded). Some clones in this sample may be carry-over from other donors' samples. The chain has TRBV10-2 and TRBJ1-1; TRBD1 aligns across 9 bases. The CDR3 coding sequence is TGCGCCAGGTCACAGGGGGCCGACACTGAAGCTTTCTTT. This sequence encodes CARSQGADTEAFF.